Included here is one T cell receptor (beta chain) sequence, with context. Its recognized antigen is unknown. Base-call qualities are not available, and no considerably larger clone is one nucleotide away. The immunoSEQ Assay, a bias-controlled multiplex PCR, was used to amplify TCRbeta CDR3 regions from genomic DNA. As for the original processing: Nucleated cell counts per sample were estimated from amplification of reference gene primers within the assay. Sequence reads were collapsed and filtered to measure the absolute abundance of every unique TCRbeta CDR3 rearrangement. For each sample, productive Simpson clonality was calculated as the square root of Simpson's diversity index over productive rearrangements. TCRdb obtained this table from immuneACCESS and retained in-frame rearrangements with V and J assigned. These tables miss some clones; where compared with another copy, unresolved V genes account for less than half of the shortfall, and the remainder is unexplained. V and J calls and clone size follow that table, whereas D and trimming were derived from the DNA. This sample lists more than 110,000 clones; 80% to 90% were detected once. The ten largest clones represent about 4.1% of the sample.

The CDR3 covers 14 residues, taking in both the cysteine and the phenylalanine. The CDR3 DNA has 42 bases and is translated from base 1. Per the germline V gene, MDHEN is the CDR1 and SYDVKM is the CDR2. V has 6 bases trimmed and J has 6 bases trimmed; junction bases matching no gene number 7. This entry is derived from a study of blood T cell repertoires in COVID-19 (dated by TCRdb to between 2020 and 2021). Study-wide context: Collaborator samples came from the United States, Italy and Spain and covered acute and convalescent phases of COVID-19. The material from the prospective study consisted of cDNA or gDNA derived from T cells, B-cell-depleted T cells, or PBMCs. Subjects who had been exposed to COVID-19, were actively infected with it, or had recovered from it provided the deeply sampled blood TCRbeta repertoires that made up the dataset. The repertoires were released in a freely available public database meant as a resource for research on the immune response to SARS-CoV-2. Samples came from the ongoing ImmuneRACE study (first 160 participants) plus 1,254 subjects from 6 global collaborators. A de-identified subject ID, COVID-19 status, age in years and sex were almost always included in the sample metadata. HLA class I and class II types, where available, came from metadata supplied by the sample provider rather than from assay-based typing. What the study reported, not specific to this receptor: The quantity of clinical and demographic metadata differed by source and by participant and was supplied without curation.

Collaborating institutions collected whole blood in K2EDTA tubes following their own protocols. For TCRbeta analysis, collaborators shipped samples in one of three forms: frozen whole blood, isolated PBMCs, or DNA extracted from either of those sample types. Input material: peripheral blood. In this chain, TRBV28 is recombined with TRBJ2-2, with TRBD1 matching 7 junction bases. The receptor was derived from a middle-aged woman with acute or convalescent COVID-19. The encoded CDR3 is CASRRQGVSGELFF. The DNA sequence reads TGTGCCAGCAGGCGACAGGGAGTTTCCGGGGAGCTGTTTTTT.